Each of the 21 T cell receptor beta chains below was sequenced from the same sample in a study of blood T cell repertoires in COVID-19 (dated by TCRdb to about 2020). The method was the immunoSEQ multiplex PCR assay. This is the immuneACCESS table as TCRdb keeps it, with only in-frame sequences that have V and J called. A part of the clones is gone; compared with another copy, unresolved V genes explain less than half, and the rest is unexplained. The table for this sample lists around 300,000 clones; 75% to 90% of them were counted only once. Around 2.1% of the sample comes from the top ten. The sample comprised peripheral blood. The receptors come from a man in his fifties or sixties with acute or convalescent COVID-19.

The rearrangement links TRBV13 to TRBJ2-2; TRBD1 matches at 8 bases. There are 16 residues in the CDR3. Germline V gene lookup returns CDR1 PRHDT and CDR2 FYEKMQ (reference sequence). The ends lost 3 bases at V and 5 bases at J; junction bases unmatched: 8. CDR3 sequence: CASSFRADRGTGELFF. The DNA for the CDR3 is TGTGCCAGCAGCTTCAGGGCAGACAGGGGAACCGGGGAGCTGTTTTTT.

This CDR3 reads CASSFGEQGNYGYTF. The CDR3 nucleotides are TGTGCCAGCAGCTTTGGGGAACAGGGGAACTATGGCTACACCTTC. V gene TRBV7-9 combines with J gene TRBJ1-2, with 7 bases that match TRBD1. Germline lookup yields CDR1 SEHNR and CDR2 FQNEAQ (reference sequence). V shed 3 bases, J shed 2 bases, and the junction held 6 bases outside the gene matches. The CDR3 contains 15 residues.

Regarding this clone: Other DNA sequences in the sample encode the same CDR3. The rearrangement links TRBV6-5 to TRBJ1-1; no reliable D call. CDR3 size: 11 residues. The germline V gene has CDR1 MNHEY and CDR2 SVGAGI. V lost 8 bases to trimming and J lost 1 base, with 5 bases between them. The CDR3, as DNA: TGTGCCAGCTCGGGGAACACTGAAGCTTTCTTT. This codes for CASSGNTEAFF.

This sequence joins TRBV10-1 and TRBJ1-6; TRBD1 agrees at 10 bases. The CDR3 extends over 14 amino acids. J was trimmed by 9 bases and V by 10 bases; bases with no gene match: 9. Germline V gene lookup returns CDR1 WNHNN and CDR2 SYGVQD (reference sequence). Here the CDR3 DNA reads TGCGCCATCCTCCGGGACAGGGGCATTTCACCCCTCCACTTT. This translates into CAILRDRGISPLHF.

This chain joins TRBV30 and TRBJ2-1, with TRBD1 matching 8 bases. Germline trimming cut 3 bases from V and 3 bases from J; bases unmatched to any gene: 7. Germline values: CDR1 GTSNPN, CDR2 SVGIG (reference sequence). CDR3 length: 15 residues. CDR3 loop: CAWSPAGGGYNEQFF. CDR3 nucleotide sequence: TGTGCCTGGAGCCCTGCAGGGGGCGGCTACAATGAGCAGTTCTTC.

In its sample, this clone was seen once. This rearrangement joins TRBV10-1 to TRBJ1-1; D perhaps matches TRBD1 (6 bases). This CDR3 has 13 residues. The germline V gene encodes CDR1 WNHNN and CDR2 SYGVQD (reference sequence). V was cut by 3 bases and J by 5 bases, with 10 bases left in between. CDR3 in amino acids: CASSEPGVTEAFF. The DNA for the CDR3 is TGCGCCAGCAGTGAACCAGGGGTAACTGAAGCTTTCTTT.

This clone has only one observation. The chain couples TRBV5-1 to TRBJ1-6; D gene unclear. This CDR3 contains 14 residues. Trimming shortened V by 0 bases and J by 7 bases, and 8 bases separated the two germline ends. CDR1 is SGHRS, CDR2 YFSETQ, per germline. CDR3 nucleotides: TGCGCCAGCAGCTTGGGGCCAGCGAATTCACCCCTCCACTTT. Translating it yields CASSLGPANSPLHF.

Concerning this clone itself: Other DNA sequences within the sample encode an identical CDR3. CDR3 nucleotide sequence: TGCGCCAGCAGCTCCTTGACAGGAGGCACTGAAGCTTTCTTT. This codes for CASSSLTGGTEAFF. The chain has TRBV5-1 and TRBJ1-1, with D possibly TRBD1 on 6 matching bases. This CDR3 is built from 14 residues. CDR1 is SGHRS, CDR2 YFSETQ, per germline. V was pared by 3 bases and J by 4 bases, with 13 bases between.

The V call is TRBV3-1 (or the pseudogene TRBV3-2), the J call TRBJ2-2; maybe TRBD1 (5 bases). Germline V gene sequence: CDR1 LGHDT, CDR2 YNNKEL (reference sequence). V lost 3 bases and J lost 5, with 13 bases in between. The CDR3 sequence is 15 residues long. CDR3 amino acids: CASSHGQGRTGELFF. As DNA, the CDR3 is TGTGCCAGCAGCCACGGTCAGGGTAGAACCGGGGAGCTGTTTTTT.

The chain links TRBV5-1 to TRBJ2-5; 10 positions match TRBD2. Germline trimming cut 4 bases from V and 5 bases from J; bases unmatched to any gene: 11. CDR1 and CDR2 (germline): SGHRS, YFSETQ. The CDR3 is 16 amino acids. The CDR3 reads CASSQLPTSGEETQYF. CDR3 DNA: TGCGCCAGCAGCCAACTACCTACTAGCGGGGAGGAGACCCAGTACTTC.

The CDR3 protein is CASSPPTRVNTEAFF. In DNA form, the CDR3 reads TGTGCCAGCTCACCACCGACTCGGGTGAACACTGAAGCTTTCTTT. V is TRBV18 and J is TRBJ1-1; D unclear. In germline, CDR1 is KGHSH, CDR2 LQKENI. Trimming removed 0 bases at V and 0 bases at J, with 8 bases between. The CDR3 has 15 amino acids.

The chain uses TRBV5-6 and TRBJ1-4; tentative D call: TRBD1 (6 bases). Germline V gene data show CDR1 as SGHDT and CDR2 as YYEEEE. This CDR3 has 16 amino acids. V was trimmed by 3 bases and J by 6 bases, leaving 18 bases between them. Written as DNA, the CDR3 is TGTGCCAGCAGCTCAAGCTACGGGGGGCTGGATGAAAAACTGTTTTTT. Its translation is CASSSSYGGLDEKLFF.

The V call is TRBV7-3, the J call TRBJ2-2; 8 nucleotides match TRBD2. CDR1 and CDR2 from the germline V gene are SGHTA and FQGTGA. J gave up 4 bases and V 2 bases, and 3 bases lay outside the gene matches. CDR3 size: 15 residues. CDR3 nucleotide sequence: TGTGCCAGCAGCTTACGCGGGGGGAGCACCGGGGAGCTGTTTTTT. Residues: CASSLRGGSTGELFF.

This chain connects TRBV18 to TRBJ2-5, with 7 bases fitting TRBD2. The germline V gene has CDR1 KGHSH and CDR2 LQKENI. The trim removed 3 bases at V and 1 base at J, leaving 2 bases unmatched. There are 14 residues in the CDR3. The CDR3 sequence is CASSPGLSQETQYF. DNA of the CDR3: TGTGCCAGCTCACCGGGACTAAGCCAAGAGACCCAGTACTTC.

This clone has a single count. This chain connects TRBV7-6 to TRBJ2-7; 7 positions agree with TRBD1. Germline V gene data show CDR1 as SGHVS and CDR2 as FNYEAQ. The V and J ends lost 3 bases and 6 bases, in that order; junction bases with no gene match: 17. The CDR3 consists of 17 residues. This CDR3 reads CASSLGAPTGVDGEQYF. The CDR3 bases are TGTGCCAGCAGCTTGGGAGCCCCAACAGGGGTTGATGGCGAGCAGTACTTC.

The rearrangement links TRBV2 to TRBJ1-1, with 7 positions matching TRBD1. The junction had 0 bases not matched to a gene; V was cut back by 1 base and J by 7 bases. The CDR3 totals 12 residues. Germline V gene lookup returns CDR1 SNHLY and CDR2 FYNNEI. CDR3 sequence (DNA): TGTGCCAGCAGTGAAGGACAGGGTGAAGCTTTCTTT. As protein: CASSEGQGEAFF.

The chain couples TRBV18 to TRBJ1-5; 7 nucleotides agree with TRBD1. V dropped 5 bases and J dropped 10; count of bases not matched to a gene: 8. In germline, CDR1 is KGHSH, CDR2 LQKENI. The CDR3 length is 13 residues. For the CDR3, the DNA is TGTGCCAGCTCATCTGGGACAGACAGACCCCAGCATTTT. This sequence encodes CASSSGTDRPQHF.

The V gene is TRBV3-1 (or the pseudogene TRBV3-2), the J gene TRBJ1-2, with TRBD1 as a possible D gene (5 bases). Trimming removed 1 base at V and 2 bases at J, with 17 bases between. CDR1 LGHDT and CDR2 YNNKEL come from the germline V gene (reference sequence). CDR3 size: 17 residues. CDR3 nucleotide sequence: TGTGCCAGCAGCCAAGCAACGCAAAGGGACTCGAACTATGGCTACACCTTC. Translated, it gives CASSQATQRDSNYGYTF.

CDR3 coding DNA: TGTGCCAGCAGCGTTGAGGGGGCGAGTGGAAACACCATATATTTT. It encodes CASSVEGASGNTIYF. The chain links TRBV9 to TRBJ1-3; 7 positions agree with TRBD1. This CDR3 has 15 residues. Germline lookup yields CDR1 SGDLS and CDR2 YYNGEE. V shed 2 bases and J 3 bases; nucleotides not matched to a gene: 5.

CDR3 sequence (DNA): TGTGCCAGCAGCCCGCGACAGGTGAACTATGGCTACACCTTC. The encoded protein is CASSPRQVNYGYTF. The chain combines TRBV7-9 with TRBJ1-2; possibly TRBD1 for D (6 bases). Germline assignment: CDR1 SEHNR and CDR2 FQNEAQ (reference sequence). The CDR3 extends over 14 amino acids. The V and J ends lost 5 bases and 2 bases respectively, with 12 bases between them.

V gene TRBV19 combines with J gene TRBJ1-2; 7 bases are a match to TRBD1. The V gene's germline CDR1 is LNHDA and CDR2 SQIVND (reference sequence). The CDR3 sequence is 15 residues long. The V and J ends lost 3 bases and 4 bases, in that order; junction bases with no gene match: 8. The CDR3 is CASSIYVQGSYGYTF. In DNA form, the CDR3 reads TGTGCCAGTAGTATTTACGTACAGGGGTCCTATGGCTACACCTTC. Filled out from reference TRBV19 and TRBJ1-2, the complete variable domain reads DGGITQSPKYLFRKEGQNVTLSCEQNLNHDAMYWYRQDPGQGLRLIYYSQIVNDFQKGDIAEGYSVSREKKESFPLTVTSAQKNPTAFYLCASSIYVQGSYGYTFGSGTRLTVV.